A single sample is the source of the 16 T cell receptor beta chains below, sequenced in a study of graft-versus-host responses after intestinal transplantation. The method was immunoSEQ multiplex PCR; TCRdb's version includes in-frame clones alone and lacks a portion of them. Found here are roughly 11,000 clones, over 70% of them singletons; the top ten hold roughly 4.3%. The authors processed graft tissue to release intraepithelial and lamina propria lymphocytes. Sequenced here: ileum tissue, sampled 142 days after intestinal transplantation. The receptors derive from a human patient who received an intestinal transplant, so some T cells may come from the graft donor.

The CDR3 coding sequence is TGCGCCAGCAGCTTGGATTGGGCAGTCCATCAGCCCCAGCATTTT. Its translation: CASSLDWAVHQPQHF. The chain uses TRBV5-1 and TRBJ1-5; no reliable D call. The CDR3 has 15 residues. Germline assignment: CDR1 SGHRS and CDR2 YFSETQ. Trimming took 0 bases from V and 5 from J, leaving 12 bases between them.

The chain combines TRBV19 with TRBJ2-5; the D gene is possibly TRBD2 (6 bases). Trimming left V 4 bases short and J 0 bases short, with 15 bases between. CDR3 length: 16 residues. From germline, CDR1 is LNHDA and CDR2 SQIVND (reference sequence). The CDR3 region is CASSTFGSGNQETQYF. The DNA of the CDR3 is TGTGCCAGTAGTACCTTCGGTAGCGGAAACCAAGAGACCCAGTACTTC.

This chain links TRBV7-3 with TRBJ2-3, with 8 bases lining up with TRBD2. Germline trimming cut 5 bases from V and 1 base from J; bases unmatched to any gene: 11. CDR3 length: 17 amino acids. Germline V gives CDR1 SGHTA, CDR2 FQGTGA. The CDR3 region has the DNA TGTGCCAGCAGCCGAACGCGGGGGGCCACCGGCACAGATACGCAGTATTTT. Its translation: CASSRTRGATGTDTQYF. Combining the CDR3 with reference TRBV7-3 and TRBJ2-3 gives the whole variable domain GAGVSQTPSNKVTEKGKYVELRCDPISGHTALYWYRQSLGQGPEFLIYFQGTGAADDSGLPNDRFFAVRPEGSVSTLKIQRTERGDSAVYLCASSRTRGATGTDTQYFGPGTRLTVL.

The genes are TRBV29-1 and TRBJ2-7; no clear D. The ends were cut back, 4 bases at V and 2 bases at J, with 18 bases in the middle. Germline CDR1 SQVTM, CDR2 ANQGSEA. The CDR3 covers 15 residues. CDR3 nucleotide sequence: TGCAGCGTTGGTGGCCAGATCAAATCAACCTACGAGCAGTACTTC. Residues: CSVGGQIKSTYEQYF.

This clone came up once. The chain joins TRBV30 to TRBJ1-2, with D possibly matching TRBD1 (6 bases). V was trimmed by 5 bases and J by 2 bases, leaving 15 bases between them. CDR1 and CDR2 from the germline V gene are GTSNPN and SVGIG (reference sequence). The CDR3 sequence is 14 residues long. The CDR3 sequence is CAWGQQGGNYGYTF. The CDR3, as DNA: TGTGCCTGGGGCCAACAGGGAGGGAACTATGGCTACACCTTC.

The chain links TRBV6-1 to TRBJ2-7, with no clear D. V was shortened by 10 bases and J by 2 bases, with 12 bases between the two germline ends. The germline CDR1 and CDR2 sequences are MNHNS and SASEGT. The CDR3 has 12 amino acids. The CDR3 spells CATRHSPYEQYF. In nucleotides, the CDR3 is TGTGCCACCAGGCACAGCCCCTACGAGCAGTACTTC.

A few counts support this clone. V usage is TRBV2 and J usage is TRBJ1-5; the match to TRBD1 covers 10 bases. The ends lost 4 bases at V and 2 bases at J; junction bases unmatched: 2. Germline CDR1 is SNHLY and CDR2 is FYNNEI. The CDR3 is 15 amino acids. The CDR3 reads CASSAGTGGNQPQHF. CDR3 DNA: TGTGCCAGCAGTGCCGGGACAGGGGGCAATCAGCCCCAGCATTTT.

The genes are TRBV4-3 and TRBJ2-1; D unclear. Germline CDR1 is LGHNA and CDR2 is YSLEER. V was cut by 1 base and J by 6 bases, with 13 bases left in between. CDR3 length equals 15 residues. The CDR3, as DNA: TGCGCCAGCAGCCAAGCTCGAGATAGCAGCAATGAGCAGTTCTTC. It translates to CASSQARDSSNEQFF.

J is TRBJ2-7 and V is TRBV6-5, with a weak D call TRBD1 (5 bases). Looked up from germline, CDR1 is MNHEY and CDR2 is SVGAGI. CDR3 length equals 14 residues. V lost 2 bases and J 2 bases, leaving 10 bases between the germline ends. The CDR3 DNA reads TGTGCCAGCAGTTACATTGACAGACCCTACGAGCAGTACTTC. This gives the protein CASSYIDRPYEQYF.

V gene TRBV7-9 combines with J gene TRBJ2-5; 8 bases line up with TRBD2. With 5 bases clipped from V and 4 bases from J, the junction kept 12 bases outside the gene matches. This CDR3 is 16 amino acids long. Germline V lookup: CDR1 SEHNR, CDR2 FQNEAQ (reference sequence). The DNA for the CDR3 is TGTGCCAGCAGCGCCATCGTAGCGGGGTTTTCAGAGACCCAGTACTTC. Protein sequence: CASSAIVAGFSETQYF.

CDR3 loop: CATSRDPVTGELFF. The CDR3 DNA reads as TGTGCCACCAGCAGAGATCCCGTCACCGGGGAGCTGTTTTTT. The chain employs TRBV15 and TRBJ2-2, with D unclear. The CDR3 covers 14 residues. Per the germline V gene, CDR1 is LNHNV and CDR2 is YYDKDF (reference sequence). The germline V and J ends were trimmed by 0 bases and 4 bases, with 6 bases remaining between them.

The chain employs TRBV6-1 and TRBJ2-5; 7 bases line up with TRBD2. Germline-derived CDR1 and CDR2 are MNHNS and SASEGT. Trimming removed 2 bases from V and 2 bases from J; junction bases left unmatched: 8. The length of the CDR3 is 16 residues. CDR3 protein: CASSEMVGGRQETQYF. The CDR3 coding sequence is TGTGCCAGCAGTGAAATGGTCGGGGGGAGGCAAGAGACCCAGTACTTC.

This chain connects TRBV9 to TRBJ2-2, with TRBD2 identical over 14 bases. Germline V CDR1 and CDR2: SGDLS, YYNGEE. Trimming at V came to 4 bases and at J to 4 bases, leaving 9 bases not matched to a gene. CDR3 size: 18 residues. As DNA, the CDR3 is TGTGCCAGCAGCCCTGGACTAGCGGGAGGTAGTATCACCGGGGAGCTGTTTTTT. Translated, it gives CASSPGLAGGSITGELFF. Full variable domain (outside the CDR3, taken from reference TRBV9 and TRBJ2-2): DSGVTQTPKHLITATGQRVTLRCSPRSGDLSVYWYQQSLDQGLQFLIQYYNGEERAKGNILERFSAQQFPDLHSELNLSSLELGDSALYFCASSPGLAGGSITGELFFGEGSRLTVL.

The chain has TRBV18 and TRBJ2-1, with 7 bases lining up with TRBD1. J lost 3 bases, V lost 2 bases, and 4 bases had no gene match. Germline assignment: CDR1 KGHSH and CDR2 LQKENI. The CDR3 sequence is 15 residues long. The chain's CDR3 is CASSPEGQRYNEQFF. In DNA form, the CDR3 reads TGTGCCAGCTCACCAGAGGGACAGCGCTACAATGAGCAGTTCTTC.

The CDR3: CASSLTGEEKLFF. CDR3 bases: TGTGCCAGCAGTTTAACAGGGGAAGAAAAACTGTTTTTT. The chain joins TRBV28 to TRBJ1-4, with 7 positions matching TRBD1. This CDR3 is built from 13 residues. Germline V CDR1 and CDR2: MDHEN, SYDVKM. J was trimmed by 8 bases and V by 2 bases; bases with no gene match: 2.

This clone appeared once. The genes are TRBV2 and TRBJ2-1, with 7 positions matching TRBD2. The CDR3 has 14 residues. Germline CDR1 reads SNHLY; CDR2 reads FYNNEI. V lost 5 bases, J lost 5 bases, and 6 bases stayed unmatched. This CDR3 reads CASSWGGGDNEQFF. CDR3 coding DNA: TGTGCCAGCAGTTGGGGTGGGGGGGACAATGAGCAGTTCTTC.